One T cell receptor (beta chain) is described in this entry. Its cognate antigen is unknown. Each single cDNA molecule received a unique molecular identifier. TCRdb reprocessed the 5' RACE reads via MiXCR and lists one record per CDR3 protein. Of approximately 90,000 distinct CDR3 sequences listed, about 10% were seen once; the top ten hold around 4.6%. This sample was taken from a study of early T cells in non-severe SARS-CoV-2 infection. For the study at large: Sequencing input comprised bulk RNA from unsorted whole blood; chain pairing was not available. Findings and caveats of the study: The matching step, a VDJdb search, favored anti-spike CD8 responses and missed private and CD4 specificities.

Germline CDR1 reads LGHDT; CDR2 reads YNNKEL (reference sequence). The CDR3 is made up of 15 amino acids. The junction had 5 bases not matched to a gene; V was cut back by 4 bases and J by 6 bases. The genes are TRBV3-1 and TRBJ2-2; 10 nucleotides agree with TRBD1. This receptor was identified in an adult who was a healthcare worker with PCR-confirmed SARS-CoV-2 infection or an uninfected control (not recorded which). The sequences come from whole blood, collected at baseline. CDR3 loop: CASSRTGGMAGELFF. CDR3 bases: TGTGCCAGCAGCCGGACAGGGGGTATGGCCGGGGAGCTGTTTTTT.